This T cell receptor (delta chain) was recovered during a study of gammadelta T cells in human blood. Study-wide points: Microbial exposure reportedly appeared to drive polyclonal expansion of innate gamma-delta T cells right after birth.

V dropped 1 base and J dropped 0; count of bases not matched to a gene: 13. Germline V gene sequence: CDR1 GEAIGNYY, CDR2 EKD. The length of the CDR3 is 18 residues. TCRdb repeated clone calling on the RT-PCR reads with CATT. The sample consists of about 770 delta-chain clones, less than 65% of them appearing once. Comments on this clone: Antigen specificity is unknown. Given a far larger clone just one base away, this is likely a sequencing read error. The same CDR3 can be traced to other DNA sequences in this sample.

Sequenced input: Vgamma9Vdelta2 gamma-delta T cells from adult blood. The receptor was isolated from a human donor. The rearrangement uses TRDV2 and TRDJ1; 7 nucleotides agree with TRDD3. The CDR3 protein is CACDTLERLGDNTDKLIF. The CDR3 nucleotides read TGTGCCTGTGACACTCTGGAGAGGCTTGGGGATAACACCGATAAACTCATCTTT.